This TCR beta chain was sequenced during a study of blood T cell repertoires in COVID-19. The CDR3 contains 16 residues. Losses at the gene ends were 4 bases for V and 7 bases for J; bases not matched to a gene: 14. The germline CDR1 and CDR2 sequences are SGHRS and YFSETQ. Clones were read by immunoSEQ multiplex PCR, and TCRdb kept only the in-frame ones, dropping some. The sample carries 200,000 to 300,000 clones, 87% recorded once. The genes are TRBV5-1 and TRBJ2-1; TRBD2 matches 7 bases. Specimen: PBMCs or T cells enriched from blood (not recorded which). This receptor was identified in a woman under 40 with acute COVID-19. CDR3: CASSTIAGTTWNEQFF. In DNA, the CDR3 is TGCGCCAGCAGCACCATAGCGGGTACCACGTGGAATGAGCAGTTCTTC.